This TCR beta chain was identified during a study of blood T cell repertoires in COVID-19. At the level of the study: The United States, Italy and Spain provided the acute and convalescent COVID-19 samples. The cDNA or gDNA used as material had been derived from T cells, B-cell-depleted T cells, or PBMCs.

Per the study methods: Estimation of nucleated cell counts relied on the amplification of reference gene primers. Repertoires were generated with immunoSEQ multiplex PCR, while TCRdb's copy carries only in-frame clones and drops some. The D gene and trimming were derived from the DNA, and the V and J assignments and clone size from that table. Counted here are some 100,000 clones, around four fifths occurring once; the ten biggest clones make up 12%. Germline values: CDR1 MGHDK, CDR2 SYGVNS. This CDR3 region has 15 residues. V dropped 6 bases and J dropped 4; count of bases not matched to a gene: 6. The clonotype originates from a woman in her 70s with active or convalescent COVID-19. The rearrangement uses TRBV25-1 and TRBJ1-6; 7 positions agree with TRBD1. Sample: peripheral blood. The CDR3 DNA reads TGTGCCAGCAGACCTCCGGGACAGTATAATTCACCCCTCCACTTT. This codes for CASRPPGQYNSPLHF.